This T cell receptor (beta chain) was captured by sequencing in a study of beta chain features in type 1 diabetes. As every portion of the isolated RNA was reverse transcribed, the sequencing read expressed TCRB transcripts. Profiled with immunoSEQ multiplex PCR; TCRdb holds only in-frame clones, not every one. The repertoire includes 300,000 or so clones, 6.5% to 10% of them detected once, and around 0.44% sits in the top ten. A note on this clone: As yet, its antigen is unknown.

V dropped 2 bases and J dropped 7 bases, with 5 bases sitting between them. The CDR3 length is 11 residues. Germline CDR1 reads SEHNR; CDR2 reads FQNEAQ (reference sequence). Whole-study results and caveats: With patients and controls alike, PCR might favor shorter templates to an equal degree.

The sequence derives from a young woman in good health. The sequencing sample was made of central memory CD4+ T cells from blood. This chain joins TRBV7-9 and TRBJ1-2; D remains unclear. CDR3 nucleotides: TGTGCCAGCAGCTTAATCGCTGGCTACACCTTC. Amino acids: CASSLIAGYTF.